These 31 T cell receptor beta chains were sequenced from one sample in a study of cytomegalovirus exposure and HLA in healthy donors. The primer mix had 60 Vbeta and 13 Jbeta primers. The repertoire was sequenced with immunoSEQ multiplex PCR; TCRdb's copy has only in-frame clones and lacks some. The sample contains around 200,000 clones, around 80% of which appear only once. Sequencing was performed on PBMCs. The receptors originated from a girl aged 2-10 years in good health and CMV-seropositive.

The CDR3 reads CASSGGQDTF. The CDR3 bases are TGTGCCAGCAGTGGGGGACAGGACACCTTC. J is TRBJ1-2 and V is TRBV2, with 8 bases lining up with TRBD1. Germline CDR1 and CDR2: SNHLY and FYNNEI. V was pared by 4 bases and J by 12 bases, with 1 base of the junction left unmatched. The CDR3 covers 10 residues.

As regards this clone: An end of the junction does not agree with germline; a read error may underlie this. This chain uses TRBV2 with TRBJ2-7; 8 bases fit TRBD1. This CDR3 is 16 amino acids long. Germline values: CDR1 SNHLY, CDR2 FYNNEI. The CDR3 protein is CASSGSAGTGTYEQHF. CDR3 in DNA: TGTGCCAGCAGTGGGAGTGCCGGGACAGGAACCTACGAGCAGCACTTC.

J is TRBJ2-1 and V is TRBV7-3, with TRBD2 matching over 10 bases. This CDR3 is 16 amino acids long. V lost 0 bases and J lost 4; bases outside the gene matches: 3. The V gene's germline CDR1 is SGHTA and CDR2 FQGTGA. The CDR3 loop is CASSLTLAGAYNEQFF. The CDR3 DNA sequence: TGTGCCAGCAGCTTAACGCTAGCGGGAGCGTACAATGAGCAGTTCTTC.

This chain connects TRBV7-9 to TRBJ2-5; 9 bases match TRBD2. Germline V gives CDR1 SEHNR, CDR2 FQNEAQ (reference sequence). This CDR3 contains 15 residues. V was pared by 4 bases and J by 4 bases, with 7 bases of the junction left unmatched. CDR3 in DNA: TGTGCCAGCAGCTCTTTAGCGGGAGTGGGAGAGACCCAGTACTTC. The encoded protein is CASSSLAGVGETQYF.

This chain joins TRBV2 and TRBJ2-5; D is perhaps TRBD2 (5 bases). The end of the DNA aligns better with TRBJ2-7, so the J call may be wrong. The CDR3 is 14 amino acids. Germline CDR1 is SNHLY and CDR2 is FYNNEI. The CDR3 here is CASSTAPGNYEQYF. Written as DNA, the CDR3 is TGTGCCAGCAGTACGGCACCGGGGAACTACGAGCAGTACTTC.

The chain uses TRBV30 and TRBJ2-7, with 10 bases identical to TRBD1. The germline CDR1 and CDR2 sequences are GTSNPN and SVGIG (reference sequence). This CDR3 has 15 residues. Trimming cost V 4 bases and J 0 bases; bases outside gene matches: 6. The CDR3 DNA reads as TGTGCCTGGACAGCGACAGGGGGCCACTCCTACGAGCAGTACTTC. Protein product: CAWTATGGHSYEQYF. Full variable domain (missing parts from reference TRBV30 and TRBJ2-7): SQTIHQWPATLVQPVGSPLSLECTVEGTSNPNLYWYRQAAGRGLQLLFYSVGIGQISSEVPQNLSASRPQDRQFILSSKKLLLSDSGFYLCAWTATGGHSYEQYFGPGTRLTVT.

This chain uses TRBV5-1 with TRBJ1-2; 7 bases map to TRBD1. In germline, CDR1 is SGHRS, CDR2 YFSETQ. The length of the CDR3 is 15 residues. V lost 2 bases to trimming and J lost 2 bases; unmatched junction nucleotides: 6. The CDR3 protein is CASSLRQGINYGYTF. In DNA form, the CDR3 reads TGCGCCAGCAGCTTACGACAGGGTATAAACTATGGCTACACCTTC.

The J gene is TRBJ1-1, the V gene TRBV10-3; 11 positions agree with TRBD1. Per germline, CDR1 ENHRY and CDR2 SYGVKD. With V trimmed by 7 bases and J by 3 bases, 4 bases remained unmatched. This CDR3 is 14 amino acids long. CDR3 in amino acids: CAITTGQGDTEAFF. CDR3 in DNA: TGTGCCATCACCACGGGACAGGGGGACACTGAAGCTTTCTTT.

The CDR3 here is CAWSQNAGQGGMRAFF. CDR3 DNA sequence: TGTGCCTGGAGCCAAAATGCGGGACAGGGAGGTATGAGAGCTTTCTTT. The chain uses TRBV30 and TRBJ1-1, with 9 bases matching TRBD1. CDR1 and CDR2 (germline): GTSNPN, SVGIG (reference sequence). After removal of 3 bases from V and 10 bases from J, the junction contained 18 bases not matched to a gene. There are 16 residues in the CDR3.

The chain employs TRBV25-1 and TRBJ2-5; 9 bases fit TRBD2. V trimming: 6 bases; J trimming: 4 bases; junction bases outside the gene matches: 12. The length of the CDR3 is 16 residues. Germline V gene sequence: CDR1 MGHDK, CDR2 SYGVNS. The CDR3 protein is CASSPSGREGRETQYF. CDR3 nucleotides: TGTGCCAGCAGCCCATCGGGGCGGGAGGGACGAGAGACCCAGTACTTC.

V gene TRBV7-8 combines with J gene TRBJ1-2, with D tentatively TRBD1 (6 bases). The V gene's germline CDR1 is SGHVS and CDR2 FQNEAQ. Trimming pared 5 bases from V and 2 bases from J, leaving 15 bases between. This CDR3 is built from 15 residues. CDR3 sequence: CASSTLQGSNYGYTF. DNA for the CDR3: TGTGCCAGCAGCACCTTACAGGGATCCAACTATGGCTACACCTTC.

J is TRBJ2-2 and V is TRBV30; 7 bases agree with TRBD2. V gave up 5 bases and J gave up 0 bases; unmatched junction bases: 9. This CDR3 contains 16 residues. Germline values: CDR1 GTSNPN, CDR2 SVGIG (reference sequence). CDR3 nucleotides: TGTGCCTGGGGGGGAGGGGACGCCGCGAACACCGGGGAGCTGTTTTTT. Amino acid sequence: CAWGGGDAANTGELFF.

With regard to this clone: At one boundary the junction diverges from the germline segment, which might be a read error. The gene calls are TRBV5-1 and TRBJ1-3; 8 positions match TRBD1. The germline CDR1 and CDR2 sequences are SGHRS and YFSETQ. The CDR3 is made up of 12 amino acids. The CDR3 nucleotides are TGCGCCAGCAGCTCGACGGACAGGGTGTTCCATTTT. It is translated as CASSSTDRVFHF.

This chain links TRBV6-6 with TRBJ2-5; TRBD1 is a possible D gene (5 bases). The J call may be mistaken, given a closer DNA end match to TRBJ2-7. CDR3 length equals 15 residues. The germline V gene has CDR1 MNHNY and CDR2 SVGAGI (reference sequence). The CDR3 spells CASRSTGLSSYEQYF. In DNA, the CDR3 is TGTGCCAGCAGAAGTACAGGCTTGAGCTCCTACGAGCAGTACTTC.

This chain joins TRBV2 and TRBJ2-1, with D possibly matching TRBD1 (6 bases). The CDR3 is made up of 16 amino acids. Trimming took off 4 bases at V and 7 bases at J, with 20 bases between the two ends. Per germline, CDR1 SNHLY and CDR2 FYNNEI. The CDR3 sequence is CASSGRSGVPGNEQFF. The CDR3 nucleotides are TGTGCCAGCAGTGGACGCTCAGGGGTACCTGGGAATGAGCAGTTCTTC.

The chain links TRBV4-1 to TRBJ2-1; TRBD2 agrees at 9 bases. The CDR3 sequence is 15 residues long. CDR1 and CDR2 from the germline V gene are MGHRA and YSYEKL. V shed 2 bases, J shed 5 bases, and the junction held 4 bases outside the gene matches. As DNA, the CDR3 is TGCGCCAGCAGCCAACTAGCGGGGATAAACAATGAGCAGTTCTTC. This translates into CASSQLAGINNEQFF.

CDR3 protein: CASSLLWGQGFPGELFF. The CDR3 DNA reads TGCGCCAGCAGCCTTCTATGGGGCCAGGGGTTTCCCGGGGAGCTGTTTTTT. The chain couples TRBV4-1 to TRBJ2-2, with TRBD1 as a possible D gene (6 bases). V gave up 4 bases and J gave up 6 bases, with 21 bases separating them. The CDR3 runs 17 residues. Germline values: CDR1 MGHRA, CDR2 YSYEKL.

The CDR3 reads CASSPGGVAGETQYF. The CDR3 DNA sequence: TGTGCCAGCAGCCCCGGGGGGGTAGCGGGAGAGACCCAGTACTTC. The chain has TRBV11-3 and TRBJ2-5, with TRBD2 identical over 8 bases. The length of the CDR3 is 15 residues. Germline CDR1 reads SGHNT; CDR2 reads YENEEA. The J segment lost 4 bases and the V segment lost 5 bases, leaving 9 bases of the junction unmatched.

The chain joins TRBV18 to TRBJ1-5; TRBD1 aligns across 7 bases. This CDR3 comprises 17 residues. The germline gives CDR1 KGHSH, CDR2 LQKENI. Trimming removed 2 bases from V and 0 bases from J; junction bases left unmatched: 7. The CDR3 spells CASSPSGQPDSNQPQHF. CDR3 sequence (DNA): TGTGCCAGCTCACCATCGGGACAGCCTGATAGCAATCAGCCCCAGCATTTT.

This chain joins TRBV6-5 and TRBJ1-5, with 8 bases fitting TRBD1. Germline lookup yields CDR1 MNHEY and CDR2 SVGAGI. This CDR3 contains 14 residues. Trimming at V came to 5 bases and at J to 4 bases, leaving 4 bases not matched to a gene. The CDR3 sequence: CASSRTGRNQPQHF. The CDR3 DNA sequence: TGTGCCAGCAGTCGGACAGGGAGGAATCAGCCCCAGCATTTT.

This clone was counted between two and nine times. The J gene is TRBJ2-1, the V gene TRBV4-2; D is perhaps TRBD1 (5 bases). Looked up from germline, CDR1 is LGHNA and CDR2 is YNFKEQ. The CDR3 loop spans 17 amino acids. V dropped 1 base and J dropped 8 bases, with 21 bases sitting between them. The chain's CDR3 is CASSQAFRVQGGYEQFF. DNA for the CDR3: TGTGCCAGCAGCCAAGCTTTCAGGGTGCAGGGTGGTTATGAGCAGTTCTTC.

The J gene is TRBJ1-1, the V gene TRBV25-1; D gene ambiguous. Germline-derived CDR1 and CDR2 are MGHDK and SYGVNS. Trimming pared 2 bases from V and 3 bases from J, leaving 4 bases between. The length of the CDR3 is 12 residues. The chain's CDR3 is CASSERDTEAFF. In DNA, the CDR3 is TGTGCCAGCAGTGAACGGGACACTGAAGCTTTCTTT.

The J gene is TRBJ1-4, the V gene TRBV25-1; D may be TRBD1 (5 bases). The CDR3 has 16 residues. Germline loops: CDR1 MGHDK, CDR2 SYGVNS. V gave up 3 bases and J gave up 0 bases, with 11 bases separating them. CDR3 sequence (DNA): TGTGCCAGCAGTGATCTGGGGGGGGCAACTAATGAAAAACTGTTTTTT. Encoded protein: CASSDLGGATNEKLFF.

The CDR3 spells CAISEDKHYQPQHF. The CDR3, as DNA: TGTGCCATCAGTGAGGATAAACATTATCAGCCCCAGCATTTT. The chain joins TRBV10-3 to TRBJ1-5; no clear D. The V gene lost 2 bases and the J gene lost 5 bases, with 10 bases spanning the gap. CDR3 length: 14 residues. Per germline, CDR1 ENHRY and CDR2 SYGVKD.

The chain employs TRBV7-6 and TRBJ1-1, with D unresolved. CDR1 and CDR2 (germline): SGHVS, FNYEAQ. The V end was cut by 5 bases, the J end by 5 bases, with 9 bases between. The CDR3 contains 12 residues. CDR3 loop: CASSPRGTEAFF. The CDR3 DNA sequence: TGTGCCAGCAGCCCCAGAGGGACTGAAGCTTTCTTT.

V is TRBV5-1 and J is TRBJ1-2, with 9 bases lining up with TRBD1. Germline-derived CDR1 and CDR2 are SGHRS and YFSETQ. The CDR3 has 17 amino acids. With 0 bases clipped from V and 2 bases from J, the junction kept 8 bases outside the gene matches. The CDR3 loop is CASSLAARDRENYGYTF. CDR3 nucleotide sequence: TGCGCCAGCAGCTTGGCCGCCCGGGACAGGGAGAACTATGGCTACACCTTC.

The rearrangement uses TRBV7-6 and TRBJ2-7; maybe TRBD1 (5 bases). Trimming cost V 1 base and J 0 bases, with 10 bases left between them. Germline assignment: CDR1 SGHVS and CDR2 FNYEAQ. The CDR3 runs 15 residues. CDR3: CASSLDKGNSYEQYF. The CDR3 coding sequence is TGTGCCAGCAGCTTAGACAAGGGGAACTCCTACGAGCAGTACTTC.

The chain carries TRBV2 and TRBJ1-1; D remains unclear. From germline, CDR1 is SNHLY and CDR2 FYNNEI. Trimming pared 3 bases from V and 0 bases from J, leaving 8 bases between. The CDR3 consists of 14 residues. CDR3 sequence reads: CASSDPRMNTEAFF. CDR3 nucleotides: TGTGCCAGCAGTGATCCGAGAATGAACACTGAAGCTTTCTTT.

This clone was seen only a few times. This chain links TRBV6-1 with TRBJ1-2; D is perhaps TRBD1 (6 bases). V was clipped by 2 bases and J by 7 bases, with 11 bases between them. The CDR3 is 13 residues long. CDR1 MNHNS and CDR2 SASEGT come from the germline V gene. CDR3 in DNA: TGTGCCAGCAGTGAATCACAGGGATTTGGCTACACCTTC. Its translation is CASSESQGFGYTF.

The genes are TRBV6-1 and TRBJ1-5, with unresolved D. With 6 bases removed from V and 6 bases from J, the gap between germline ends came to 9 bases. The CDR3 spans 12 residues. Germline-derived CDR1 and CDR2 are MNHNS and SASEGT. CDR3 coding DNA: TGTGCCAGCAGCTTCGAGGGTCAGCCCCAGCATTTT. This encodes CASSFEGQPQHF.

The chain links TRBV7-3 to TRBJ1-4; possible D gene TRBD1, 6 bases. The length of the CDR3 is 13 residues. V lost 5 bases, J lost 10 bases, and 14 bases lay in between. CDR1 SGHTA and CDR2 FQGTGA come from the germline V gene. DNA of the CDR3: TGTGCCAGCAGCCCCGGGGGGGGCGGAAAACTGTTTTTT. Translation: CASSPGGGGKLFF.